The sequence of this T cell receptor beta chain was determined in a study of shared clonotypes between healthy human individuals. The assay was immunoSEQ multiplex PCR, and TCRdb's table has in-frame clones only and misses some. The data show around 720,000 clones, roughly 73% seen once. The V gene's germline CDR1 is LNHDA and CDR2 SQIVND (reference sequence). The CDR3 is 15 amino acids. V was trimmed by 5 bases and J by 5 bases, leaving 18 bases between them. The sequence derives from a woman in her 30s in good health. The V and J genes are TRBV19 and TRBJ2-5; the D is unclear. Sequencing input: memory CD4+ T cells sorted from blood. Regarding subset: CD45RA-negative fraction. The CDR3 spells CASSYKLASGETQYF. For the CDR3, the DNA is TGTGCCAGTAGTTATAAACTTGCGTCCGGGGAGACCCAGTACTTC.